These 9 T cell receptor beta chains were sequenced from one sample in a study of molecular identifiers for immune sequencing clone quantification. TCRdb re-derived calls from the PCR reads in MiXCR, one entry per CDR3 protein. The sample carries hundreds of thousands of distinct CDR3 sequences, roughly a quarter recorded once. The material sequenced was naive CD8+ T cells from blood, with Jurkat cell RNA spiked in. The sample's subset: FACS-sorted CD8+CD4-CCR7+CD45RA+ naive T cells. These receptors came from a human donor in good health. Some libraries in this study had Jurkat cell RNA spiked in.

There are a few counts of this clonotype. The V and J genes are TRBV11-2 and TRBJ2-1; no clear D. The germline gives CDR1 SGHAT, CDR2 FQNNGV. The CDR3 consists of 14 residues. V gave up 5 bases and J gave up 1 base, with 9 bases separating them. The chain's CDR3 is CASSVAHSYNEQFF. The CDR3 nucleotides read TGTGCCAGCAGCGTCGCACATTCCTACAATGAGCAGTTCTTC.

As for this clonotype: A much larger clone lies one base from this, so it may be a read error. The genes are TRBV7-8 and TRBJ2-3; D could derive from TRBD1 or TRBD2 (6 bases each). The CDR3 totals 15 residues. Germline V CDR1 and CDR2: SGHVS, FQNEAQ. The CDR3 coding sequence is TGTGTCAGCAGCTTAGGGGGGTCTTTAACAGATACGCAGTATTTT. Its protein is CVSSLGGSLTDTQYF.

Worth noting for this clonotype: This clone may be a read error of a much larger clone one base away. This rearrangement joins TRBV4-1 to TRBJ2-7, with 7 bases identical to TRBD1. Germline assignment: CDR1 MGHRA and CDR2 YSYEKL. The CDR3 is made up of 14 amino acids. CDR3 bases: TGCGCCAGCAGCCAAGAACAGGGGCCCTACGAGCAGTGCTTC. It specifies CASSQEQGPYEQCF.

To note about this clonotype: The junction differs from germline at one of its ends, possibly a read error. The rearrangement links TRBV6-2 or TRBV6-3 to TRBJ2-6, with D tentatively TRBD1 (6 bases). CDR1 is MNHEY and CDR2 is SVGEGT in the germline V gene. The CDR3 is 12 amino acids. The CDR3 bases are TGTGCCAGCACGGCAGGGGCCAACGTCCTGCCTTTC. It codes for CASTAGANVLPF.

This clonotype has a count of ten or more. The CDR3 sequence: CASSPLSSSGAFF. The CDR3 coding sequence is TGTGCCAGCAGCCCCCTCTCGAGTAGCGGAGCTTTCTTT. The chain couples TRBV14 to TRBJ1-1; D is unclear. With 4 bases removed from V and 10 bases from J, the gap between germline ends came to 16 bases. The CDR3 runs 13 residues. Germline V CDR1 and CDR2: SGHDN, FVKESK.

As regards this clonotype: This may arise from a read error, as a much more abundant clone is one base away. The V call is TRBV4-3, the J call TRBJ2-1, with 8 bases identical to TRBD2. After removal of 0 bases from V and 15 bases from J, the junction contained 16 bases not matched to a gene. CDR1 LGHNA and CDR2 YSLEER come from the germline V gene. CDR3 length equals 16 residues. CDR3: CASSQDWASGYNGRFF. The CDR3 DNA reads TGCGCCAGCAGCCAAGATTGGGCTAGCGGGTACAATGGGCGGTTCTTC.

The J gene is TRBJ2-3, the V gene TRBV7-9, with D perhaps TRBD1 (6 bases). Per the germline V gene, CDR1 is SEHNR and CDR2 is FQNEAQ (reference sequence). The CDR3 sequence is 16 residues long. V lost 4 bases, J lost 0 bases, and 14 bases lay in between. As DNA, the CDR3 is TGTGCCAGCAGCTCGCGACAGGATTCTAGCACAGATACGCAGTATTTT. This gives the protein CASSSRQDSSTDTQYF.

This clonotype was picked up many times. The DNA is left out, because the CDR3 cannot be placed on it with certainty; the CDR3 is given as TCRdb lists it. V is TRBV13 and J is TRBJ2-3. The CDR3 comprises 12 residues, both ends counted. In germline, CDR1 is PRHDT, CDR2 FYEKMQ (reference sequence). Here the CDR3 reads CASMFFGDTQYF.

On this clonotype: This may arise from a read error, as a much more abundant clone is one base away. This chain uses TRBV7-2 with TRBJ2-3; D remains unclear. CDR1 SGHTA and CDR2 FQGNSA come from the germline V gene. V lost 5 bases, J lost 1 base, and 7 bases lay in between. The CDR3 length is 13 residues. CDR3 residues: CASSPLRTDTQYF. Here the CDR3 DNA reads TGTGCCAGCAGCCCCCTACGCACAGATACGCAGTATTTT.